This T cell receptor (beta chain) was identified in a study of cytomegalovirus exposure and HLA in healthy donors. At the level of the study: In a previous analysis, about 100 million unique TCR beta sequences were found from 170 million or so T cells. For the 300 to 450 genotyped donors, roughly 80% fell within the Caucasian-associated ancestry cluster. Findings and caveats of the study: Later analysis suggested most CMV-associated TCR beta chains were HLA-restricted. Most subjects had HLA-A and HLA-B alleles reportedly predicted accurately by TCR beta sequences.

In the PCR, 60 Vbeta and 13 Jbeta primers were used. Assay used: immunoSEQ multiplex PCR; TCRdb lists only in-frame clones, some missing. This table holds 90,000 to 120,000 clones, around three quarters found once. In the case of this clone: Antigen unknown.

Sequenced: PBMCs. This TCR came from a male donor in good health and CMV-seronegative.

The CDR3 is CASSLTHTEAFF. CDR3 coding DNA: TGTGCCAGCAGCTTAACTCACACTGAAGCTTTCTTT. The chain joins TRBV11-2 to TRBJ1-1; no clear D. The germline CDR1 and CDR2 sequences are SGHAT and FQNNGV. Trimming took off 2 bases at V and 3 bases at J, with 4 bases between the two ends. The CDR3 sequence is 12 residues long.